This T cell receptor beta chain was sequenced for a study of blood T cell repertoires in COVID-19. In the study overall: Samples representing acute and convalescent COVID-19 were sourced from the United States, Italy and Spain. T cells, B-cell-depleted T cells, or PBMCs supplied cDNA or gDNA.

The authors' processing: Reference gene primer amplification in the assay estimated nucleated cell counts. Profiled with immunoSEQ multiplex PCR; TCRdb holds only in-frame clones, not every one. V and J calls and clone size are given by that table; D and trimming were obtained from the DNA. This repertoire shows some 130,000 clones, about 72% found once; its top ten account for around 9.9%. The CDR3 loop spans 14 amino acids. V lost 1 base and J 5 bases, leaving 11 bases between the germline ends. Looked up from germline, CDR1 is SGHTA and CDR2 is FQGNSA. As regards this clone: Other DNA sequences within the sample encode an identical CDR3.

Sequences were obtained from peripheral blood. The origin of this receptor is a man in his fifties or sixties who had recovered from COVID-19. The chain carries TRBV7-2 and TRBJ1-1; weak D call: TRBD1 (6 bases). In DNA, the CDR3 is TGTGCCAGCAGCTTAGAGGGACAAGGGACTGAAGCTTTCTTT. This codes for CASSLEGQGTEAFF.